Shown below are 22 T cell receptor beta chains from a single sample sequenced in a study of shared clonotypes between healthy human individuals. Only in-frame clones appear in the TCRdb table, and some are missing; sequencing was by immunoSEQ multiplex PCR. The sample includes 2,500,000 or so clones, 92% of them seen just once. The sample was naive CD4+ T cells from PBMCs. Subset reported: CD45RA+ positively selected. The receptors stem from a man aged 18 to 30 in good health. Some clones in this sample may be carry-over from other donors' samples.

The V and J genes are TRBV18 and TRBJ1-4, with D uncertain. Trimming pared 1 base from V and 1 base from J, leaving 4 bases between. Germline lookup yields CDR1 KGHSH and CDR2 LQKENI. The CDR3 has 14 amino acids. As DNA, the CDR3 is TGTGCCAGCTCACCACTCTTAACTAATGAAAAACTGTTTTTT. It is translated as CASSPLLTNEKLFF.

This chain joins TRBV9 and TRBJ2-1; D perhaps matches TRBD1 (6 bases). The germline V gene has CDR1 SGDLS and CDR2 YYNGEE. Trimming removed 4 bases from V and 2 bases from J, with 10 bases in between. CDR3 size: 14 residues. CDR3 protein: CASSKQGTYNEQFF. In nucleotides, the CDR3 is TGTGCCAGCAGCAAACAGGGCACCTACAATGAGCAGTTCTTC.

The V call is TRBV7-2, the J call TRBJ2-1; 7 bases map to TRBD2. Trimming at V came to 2 bases and at J to 4 bases, leaving 11 bases not matched to a gene. Germline CDR1 is SGHTA and CDR2 is FQGNSA. This CDR3 region has 17 residues. CDR3 amino acids: CASSLPFGASGYNEQFF. CDR3 in DNA: TGTGCCAGCAGCTTACCATTCGGGGCTAGCGGTTACAATGAGCAGTTCTTC.

This clone was counted only a few times. This chain links TRBV29-1 with TRBJ1-1, with D hard to call. V was trimmed by 0 bases and J by 7 bases, leaving 12 bases between them. Germline V gives CDR1 SQVTM, CDR2 ANQGSEA. The CDR3 is made up of 13 amino acids. CDR3 sequence (DNA): TGCAGCGTTGAAGATAGTCGACGGAATGAAGCTTTCTTT. Amino acids: CSVEDSRRNEAFF.

This clone appeared once. The genes are TRBV28 and TRBJ2-7, with D perhaps matching TRBD1 (6 bases). CDR3 length equals 14 residues. Trimming left V 3 bases short and J 1 base short, with 10 bases between. The germline CDR1 and CDR2 sequences are MDHEN and SYDVKM. The CDR3 spells CASSFQGGSYEQYF. The CDR3, as DNA: TGTGCCAGCAGTTTCCAAGGGGGATCCTACGAGCAGTACTTC.

The chain links TRBV9 to TRBJ2-5; 7 bases map to TRBD2. V was pared by 2 bases and J by 4 bases, with 5 bases of the junction left unmatched. The CDR3 runs to 14 residues. Germline values: CDR1 SGDLS, CDR2 YYNGEE. CDR3 region: CASSVQAGTETQYF. CDR3 DNA sequence: TGTGCCAGCAGCGTCCAAGCGGGAACAGAGACCCAGTACTTC.

A remark on this clone: At the DNA level, this CDR3 is encoded by other sequences in the same sample as well. The chain uses TRBV2 and TRBJ2-7; 8 nucleotides match TRBD1. CDR1 is SNHLY and CDR2 is FYNNEI in the germline V gene. J gave up 4 bases and V 3 bases, and 5 bases lay outside the gene matches. The CDR3 has 14 amino acids. The CDR3 DNA sequence: TGTGCCAGCAGTGATCAGGGGGCGGGGTACGAGCAGTACTTC. It specifies CASSDQGAGYEQYF.

This chain uses TRBV11-2 with TRBJ2-5; TRBD1 or TRBD2 may be the D gene (5 bases each). V was clipped by 5 bases and J by 5 bases, with 18 bases between them. The CDR3 has 15 amino acids. CDR1 and CDR2 (germline): SGHAT, FQNNGV. The CDR3 loop is CASSPVRGREETQYF. The CDR3 coding sequence is TGTGCCAGCAGCCCAGTGCGTGGCAGGGAGGAGACCCAGTACTTC.

The chain is built from TRBV27 and TRBJ2-3, with 14 bases that match TRBD2. The CDR3 is 15 residues long. CDR1 MNHEY and CDR2 SMNVEV come from the germline V gene (reference sequence). The V and J ends lost 7 bases and 5 bases, in that order; junction bases with no gene match: 5. CDR3 DNA: TGTGCCAGCATGGGACTAGCGGGAGCTAAAGATACGCAGTATTTT. Protein: CASMGLAGAKDTQYF.

V gene TRBV5-1 combines with J gene TRBJ2-3; possibly TRBD2 for D (6 bases). V was shortened by 4 bases and J by 0 bases, with 12 bases between the two germline ends. Per germline, CDR1 SGHRS and CDR2 YFSETQ. CDR3 length: 15 residues. The CDR3 loop reads CASSGQGLSTDTQYF. As DNA, the CDR3 is TGCGCCAGCAGCGGTCAGGGACTTAGCACAGATACGCAGTATTTT.

The CDR3 DNA reads TGTGCCAGCAGCATGCGAGCGGGAGGGCCCTCCCACGAGCAGTACTTC. Amino acid sequence: CASSMRAGGPSHEQYF. V and J are TRBV21-1 and TRBJ2-7; TRBD2 is taken as the D call from the table, unchecked against the DNA. TRBV21-1 counts as a pseudogene. The CDR3 sequence is 16 residues long.

The CDR3 region has the DNA TGTGCCAGCAGTGACTTGGGACAGGGGGTCTATGGCTACACCTTC. Translation gives CASSDLGQGVYGYTF. This chain uses TRBV6-1 with TRBJ1-2, with 11 bases fitting TRBD1. Trimming removed 3 bases from V and 4 bases from J; junction bases left unmatched: 4. Germline V CDR1 and CDR2: MNHNS, SASEGT. This CDR3 is built from 15 residues.

J is TRBJ1-4 and V is TRBV9; D is perhaps TRBD1 (6 bases). CDR1 and CDR2 (germline): SGDLS, YYNGEE. V was trimmed by 7 bases and J by 3 bases, leaving 13 bases between them. The CDR3 is 14 amino acids. The CDR3 DNA reads TGTGCCAGCGCTCGGGACACGGCTAATGAAAAACTGTTTTTT. Protein sequence: CASARDTANEKLFF.

The V call is TRBV10-2, the J call TRBJ2-6; no reliable D call. This CDR3 region has 14 residues. Trimming removed 4 bases from V and 0 bases from J, with 4 bases in between. Germline V gene lookup returns CDR1 WSHSY and CDR2 SAAADI. The CDR3 loop reads CASSVSSGANVLTF. As DNA, the CDR3 is TGCGCCAGCAGTGTGAGCTCTGGGGCCAACGTCCTGACTTTC.

The chain has TRBV19 and TRBJ2-7; perhaps TRBD1 as D (5 bases). Germline CDR1 LNHDA, CDR2 SQIVND (reference sequence). CDR3 length: 12 residues. V lost 4 bases to trimming and J lost 6 bases, with 10 bases between them. The CDR3 region has the DNA TGTGCCAGTAGTACCAGGGATGGCGAGCAGTACTTC. This codes for CASSTRDGEQYF.

CDR3 DNA sequence: TGTGCCAGCAGTTCAGGGACAGGGGGCAGGGGCTACACCTTC. This encodes CASSSGTGGRGYTF. The genes are TRBV2 and TRBJ1-2; 12 bases fit TRBD1. The length of the CDR3 is 14 residues. The J segment lost 8 bases and the V segment lost 5 bases, leaving 6 bases of the junction unmatched. Germline CDR1 reads SNHLY; CDR2 reads FYNNEI.

This clone showed up just once. This chain joins TRBV11-1 and TRBJ2-3, with 7 bases fitting TRBD2. The J segment lost 2 bases and the V segment lost 6 bases, leaving 2 bases of the junction unmatched. Germline assignment: CDR1 SGHAT and CDR2 FQDESV (reference sequence). CDR3 length: 13 residues. CDR3 region: CASSLAVTDTQYF. CDR3 nucleotides: TGTGCCAGCAGTCTAGCGGTCACAGATACGCAGTATTTT.

This chain links TRBV7-9 with TRBJ2-3; D gene unclear. Trimming removed 2 bases at V and 2 bases at J, with 11 bases between. The CDR3 is made up of 15 amino acids. Germline V CDR1 and CDR2: SEHNR, FQNEAQ (reference sequence). The CDR3 coding sequence is TGTGCCAGCAGCTTATGGCAGCCTTACACAGATACGCAGTATTTT. Residues: CASSLWQPYTDTQYF. The full variable domain, completed using reference TRBV7-9 and TRBJ2-3, is DTGVSQNPRHKITKRGQNVTFRCDPISEHNRLYWYRQTLGQGPEFLTYFQNEAQLEKSRLLSDRFSAERPKGSFSTLEIQRTEQGDSAMYLCASSLWQPYTDTQYFGPGTRLTVL.

The genes are TRBV29-1 and TRBJ2-1; a weak D match, TRBD1 (6 bases). CDR3 size: 15 residues. Looked up from germline, CDR1 is SQVTM and CDR2 is ANQGSEA. V shed 1 base and J shed 7 bases, with 17 bases lying between them. The CDR3 protein is CSVEATRTADNEQFF. The CDR3, as DNA: TGCAGCGTTGAAGCCACCCGGACAGCGGATAATGAGCAGTTCTTC.

This sequence joins TRBV28 and TRBJ2-3; TRBD2 is a possible D gene (6 bases). Trimming pared 5 bases from V and 0 bases from J, leaving 18 bases between. The V gene's germline CDR1 is MDHEN and CDR2 SYDVKM. This CDR3 region has 17 residues. The CDR3 nucleotides read TGTGCCAGCAGTCTTCTAAGCCCGCGGGGAAGCACAGATACGCAGTATTTT. Translating gives CASSLLSPRGSTDTQYF.

The chain employs TRBV28 and TRBJ1-5; 7 nucleotides line up with TRBD1. The CDR3 runs to 16 residues. V lost 6 bases, J lost 2 bases, and 10 bases stayed unmatched. Germline V gene data show CDR1 as MDHEN and CDR2 as SYDVKM. CDR3 coding DNA: TGTGCCAGCAGCCCTAGACAGGGTAGTGGCAATCAGCCCCAGCATTTT. Encoded protein: CASSPRQGSGNQPQHF.

V usage is TRBV7-9 and J usage is TRBJ1-4, with D maybe TRBD1 (6 bases). CDR1 is SEHNR, CDR2 FQNEAQ, per germline (reference sequence). The CDR3 sequence is 17 residues long. The V end lost 3 bases, the J end lost 1 base, and 15 bases lay between the germline ends. As DNA, the CDR3 is TGTGCCAGCAGCTTCGCATTCGGGGGCGGAACTAATGAAAAACTGTTTTTT. Amino acids: CASSFAFGGGTNEKLFF.